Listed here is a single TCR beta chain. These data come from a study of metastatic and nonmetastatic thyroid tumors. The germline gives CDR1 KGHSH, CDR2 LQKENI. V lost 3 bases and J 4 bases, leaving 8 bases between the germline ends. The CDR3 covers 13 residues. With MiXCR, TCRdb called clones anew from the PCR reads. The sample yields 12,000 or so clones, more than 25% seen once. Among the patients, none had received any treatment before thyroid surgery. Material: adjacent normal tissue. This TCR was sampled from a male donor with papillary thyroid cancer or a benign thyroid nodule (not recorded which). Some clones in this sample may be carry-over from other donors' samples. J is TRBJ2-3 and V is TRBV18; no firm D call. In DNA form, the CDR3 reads TGTGCCAGCTCACCGACACCGGCAGATACGCAGTATTTT. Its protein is CASSPTPADTQYF.